This TCR beta chain was captured in a study of response to subunit inactivated influenza vaccine. Trimming cost V 5 bases and J 4 bases; bases outside gene matches: 4. Germline V gene data show CDR1 as SGHTA and CDR2 as FQGNSA. The CDR3 covers 13 residues. TCRdb used MiXCR to reprocess the RT-PCR reads, holding one entry per CDR3 protein. The profile shows 300,000 to 350,000 distinct CDR3 sequences, 20% to 25% of them singletons. Sample: PBMCs from blood, taken less than 22 months after vaccination. The TCR sequence derives from a man between 45 and 75 years old who received an inactivated influenza vaccine. The rearrangement joins TRBV7-2 to TRBJ1-1; TRBD1 agrees at 7 bases. In nucleotides, the CDR3 is TGTGCCAGCAGCACAGGGGCGCCCACTGAAGCTTTCTTT. This gives the protein CASSTGAPTEAFF.